Listed here are 16 T cell receptor beta chains from one sample, sequenced in a study of prognosis after radiotherapy for stage I lung cancer. The study amplified the TCR beta CDR3 region from genomic DNA. This amplification was carried out by two rounds of multiplex PCR. Amplification in first-round PCR relied on primers specific to each TRBV and TRBJ gene. TCRdb itself ran the multiplex PCR reads through MiXCR, one entry per CDR3 protein. Among roughly 30,000 distinct CDR3 sequences listed, 32% were seen once. The material was PBMCs, obtained before or after stereotactic body radiation therapy (not recorded which). These TCRs come from a donor aged 50 or older with non-small cell lung cancer.

This clonotype was seen many times. V and J are TRBV18 and TRBJ2-3; weak D call: TRBD1 (6 bases). The CDR3 covers 14 residues. Germline CDR1 and CDR2: KGHSH and LQKENI. V lost 8 bases, J lost 2 bases, and 14 bases lay in between. For the CDR3, the DNA is TGTGCCAGCGGGGGCCGAGGTCCCACAGATACGCAGTATTTT. Translating it yields CASGGRGPTDTQYF.

The J gene is TRBJ1-2, the V gene TRBV7-2; D not certain. Germline-derived CDR1 and CDR2 are SGHTA and FQGNSA. The V end lost 1 base, the J end lost 5 bases, and 8 bases lay between the germline ends. This CDR3 has 13 amino acids. DNA for the CDR3: TGTGCCAGCAGCTTAGAGGCGTCGTATGGCTACACCTTC. The encoded protein is CASSLEASYGYTF.

The chain links TRBV7-3 to TRBJ2-1; 10 bases line up with TRBD2. The CDR3 extends over 15 amino acids. Germline assignment: CDR1 SGHTA and CDR2 FQGTGA. Trimming cost V 8 bases and J 3 bases; bases outside gene matches: 7. The CDR3 here is CASSPLAGDYNEQFF. CDR3 nucleotides: TGTGCCAGCTCCCCTCTAGCGGGAGACTACAATGAGCAGTTCTTC.

The rearrangement joins TRBV11-2 to TRBJ1-2; no reliable D call. The germline CDR1 and CDR2 sequences are SGHAT and FQNNGV. Between the trimmed V and J ends, which lost 1 base and 0 bases, there was a span of 6 bases. The CDR3 loop spans 14 amino acids. The CDR3 coding sequence is TGTGCCAGCAGCTTAGCCCCAGCTAACTATGGCTACACCTTC. This gives the protein CASSLAPANYGYTF.

This clonotype was counted ten times or more. As DNA, the CDR3 is TGCAGTGCCAGTGGGACTAGCGGGCCGGAGACCCAGTACTTC. Amino acid sequence: CSASGTSGPETQYF. The chain uses TRBV20-1 and TRBJ2-5; 12 nucleotides line up with TRBD2. Losses at the gene ends were 6 bases for V and 5 bases for J; bases not matched to a gene: 7. The CDR3 is 14 residues long. The germline CDR1 and CDR2 sequences are DFQATT and SNEGSKA (reference sequence).

This clonotype showed up many times. This chain links TRBV6-9 with TRBJ2-6; 8 positions agree with TRBD1. Germline CDR1 and CDR2: MNHGY and SVAAGI. CDR3 length: 15 amino acids. V lost 4 bases, J lost 4 bases, and 3 bases stayed unmatched. The CDR3 DNA reads as TGTGCCAGCAGTTCCAGGGGGCGAGGGGCCAACGTCCTGACTTTC. This codes for CASSSRGRGANVLTF.

This clonotype has ten or more counts. The genes are TRBV29-1 and TRBJ2-1; no clear D gene. This CDR3 has 15 residues. Looked up from germline, CDR1 is SQVTM and CDR2 is ANQGSEA. V lost 3 bases and J 0 bases, leaving 12 bases between the germline ends. The CDR3 reads CSVDPVSRSYNEQFF. In DNA form, the CDR3 reads TGCAGCGTTGATCCAGTCAGTCGCTCCTACAATGAGCAGTTCTTC.

This clonotype has a handful of counts. A read error may explain this, as a much larger clone is one base away. V and J are TRBV12-3 or TRBV12-4 and TRBJ1-4; 8 positions match TRBD1. V lost 7 bases and J lost 7; bases outside the gene matches: 5. CDR3 length: 13 amino acids. CDR3 DNA: TGTGCCAGCATCCAGGGGGCAAGTGAAAAACTGTTTTTT. This translates into CASIQGASEKLFF.

This clonotype came up many times. The chain is built from TRBV6-1 and TRBJ2-7; maybe TRBD1 (5 bases). Germline V lookup: CDR1 MNHNS, CDR2 SASEGT. The CDR3 has 13 residues. V was clipped by 4 bases and J by 2 bases, with 9 bases between them. CDR3 nucleotides: TGTGCCAGCAGTGGAGACAGAGCCTACGAGCAGTACTTC. Its translation: CASSGDRAYEQYF.

This clonotype was observed many times. V and J are TRBV19 and TRBJ2-3; D is undetermined. CDR1 LNHDA and CDR2 SQIVND come from the germline V gene (reference sequence). The CDR3 is 14 amino acids. V shed 4 bases and J shed 2 bases, with 10 bases lying between them. CDR3 sequence (DNA): TGTGCCAGTAGTAAGGGCCTTCACACAGATACGCAGTATTTT. Protein sequence: CASSKGLHTDTQYF.

This clonotype was detected many times. The chain uses TRBV7-3 and TRBJ2-1; D is unresolved. Germline V CDR1 and CDR2: SGHTA, FQGTGA. The V gene lost 5 bases and the J gene lost 1 base, with 9 bases spanning the gap. The CDR3 has 14 amino acids. The CDR3 sequence is CASSAPGSYNEQFF. In DNA, the CDR3 is TGTGCCAGCAGCGCCCCGGGTTCCTACAATGAGCAGTTCTTC.

Of note for this clonotype: A read error is possible here, since a much larger clone lies one base away. The gene calls are TRBV7-9 and TRBJ2-4, with 12 bases identical to TRBD2. Unmatched junction bases numbered 4, after V lost 4 bases and J lost 15 bases. The CDR3 runs 12 residues. CDR1 is SEHNR, CDR2 FQNEAQ, per germline (reference sequence). The CDR3 DNA follows: TGTGCCAGCAGCTGGACTAGCGGGACTCGGTACTTC. The encoded protein is CASSWTSGTRYF.

Concerning this clonotype: Possible read error: a much larger clone is one base away. The V and J genes are TRBV10-3 and TRBJ2-7; 8 positions agree with TRBD2. The trim removed 4 bases at V and 2 bases at J, leaving 7 bases unmatched. CDR1 and CDR2 (germline): ENHRY, SYGVKD. This CDR3 spans 15 amino acids. The CDR3 is CAISGERGTPYEQYF. CDR3 in DNA: TGTGCCATCAGTGGGGAGCGGGGGACCCCCTACGAGCAGTACTTC.

This clonotype was detected many times. In DNA, the CDR3 is TGTGCCAGCAGCTTAGGTCCCGGGACTAGATACAATGAGCAGTTCTTC. As protein: CASSLGPGTRYNEQFF. The chain employs TRBV11-2 and TRBJ2-1; 8 nucleotides agree with TRBD2. The CDR3 covers 16 residues. The germline CDR1 and CDR2 sequences are SGHAT and FQNNGV. V dropped 1 base and J dropped 4; count of bases not matched to a gene: 6.

This clonotype has ten or more counts. The CDR3 sequence is CASSEPTHRNQPQHF. CDR3 sequence (DNA): TGTGCCAGCAGTGAACCGACCCATCGCAATCAGCCCCAGCATTTT. The J gene is TRBJ1-5, the V gene TRBV6-1; the D is unclear. This CDR3 comprises 15 residues. Looked up from germline, CDR1 is MNHNS and CDR2 is SASEGT. Trimming removed 2 bases at V and 2 bases at J, with 10 bases between.

This clonotype was picked up many times. This chain connects TRBV18 to TRBJ2-1, with 16 bases that match TRBD2. The CDR3 is made up of 18 amino acids. Trimming at V came to 3 bases and at J to 8 bases, leaving 10 bases not matched to a gene. Germline V gene data show CDR1 as KGHSH and CDR2 as LQKENI. CDR3 region: CASSPAGTSGGAGHEQFF. CDR3 in DNA: TGTGCCAGCTCACCTGCCGGGACTAGCGGGGGGGCCGGGCATGAGCAGTTCTTC.